These T cell receptor beta chains were read from a single sample in a study of T-cell reconstitution after alpha-beta-depleted transplantation in children. TCRdb analysed the PCR reads with MiXCR anew, one entry per CDR3 protein. The sample contains almost 500,000 distinct CDR3 sequences, roughly an eighth of which appear only once. Specimen: PBMCs from the stem cell graft donor, collected from the stem cell graft. Receptors originate from a human donor who donated a stem cell graft to a child with combined immunodeficiency. CDR3s include the opening cysteine and the closing phenylalanine or tryptophan. The size entry is marked missing in some rows and otherwise reads once, few, many or a size class.

j_call	v_call	clone_size	cdr3_aa
TRBJ2-2	TRBV2	.	CASSLQGGRFTGELFF
TRBJ1-1	TRBV5-1	many	CASRFTLNTEAFF
TRBJ2-7	TRBV9	.	CASSVGGGTGTYEQYF
TRBJ2-3	TRBV7-8	few	CASISESTDTQYF
TRBJ2-5	TRBV12-3/TRBV12-4	many	CASSRQGRGDQETQYF
TRBJ2-7	TRBV7-9	few	CASSFLEGEQYF
TRBJ2-6	TRBV3-1	few	CASSQFTGGTGANVLTF
TRBJ1-5	TRBV4-2	.	CASSQADRGDQPQHF
TRBJ2-1	TRBV5-1	few	CASSWIGSSNEQFF
TRBJ1-1	TRBV20-1	few	CSARDDALRSLEDTEAFF
TRBJ2-1	TRBV27	.	CASSFGTSGLNEQFF
TRBJ2-5	TRBV11-2	.	CASSSLSWYQETQYF
TRBJ2-3	TRBV12-3/TRBV12-4	many	CASSPGEGVADTQYF
TRBJ2-2	TRBV12-3/TRBV12-4	.	CASSLKYDTGELFF
TRBJ2-7	TRBV6-4	few	CASARWGDEQYF
TRBJ2-2	TRBV9	.	CASNTENTGELFF
TRBJ2-7	TRBV28	few	CASSLRASRSYEQYF
TRBJ2-7	TRBV7-2	.	CASSEGLAGGSSYEQYF
TRBJ2-5	TRBV5-6	few	CASSGPQGEETQYF
TRBJ2-3	TRBV29-1	many	CSVEGPGGPDTQYF
TRBJ1-4	TRBV6-6	many	CASSYSYSTNEKLFF
TRBJ2-1	TRBV11-2	few	CASSSSGISGNEQFF
TRBJ1-5	TRBV5-5	.	CASSTGTGGFQPQHF
TRBJ2-3	TRBV4-2	.	CASSQDVFAGGSTDTQYF
TRBJ1-5	TRBV19	few	CASSISGDRHQPQHF
TRBJ2-3	TRBV5-5	.	CASSFLGPTSGSTDTQYF
TRBJ2-4	TRBV12-3/TRBV12-4	many	CASSFRGGMAKAKNIQYF
TRBJ1-5	TRBV2	.	CASSEGQPNQPQHF
TRBJ1-1	TRBV12-5	once	CASAREMNTEAFF
TRBJ2-3	TRBV7-9	few	CASSVGLAGTTDTQYF
TRBJ2-3	TRBV6-1	few	CASSPRTGYSTDTQYF
TRBJ2-3	TRBV4-3	few	CASSLLAGEVGDTQYF
TRBJ2-5	TRBV13	.	CASSLGRRQETQYF
TRBJ1-1	TRBV29-1	few	CIETPLRGTEAFF
TRBJ2-1	TRBV7-2	.	CASSLISGSGINEQFF
TRBJ1-1	TRBV29-1	.	CSVEWRIDTEAFF
TRBJ2-7	TRBV6-1	.	CASLKLTGTPYEQYF
TRBJ2-7	TRBV20-1	.	CSARDTREDSYEQYF
TRBJ2-7	TRBV13	.	CASSHDRDGYEQYF
TRBJ1-2	TRBV20-1	few	CSAGTGGFGAYGYTF
TRBJ2-6	TRBV4-3	many	CASSEGARAGANVLTF
TRBJ2-3	TRBV29-1	.	CSVDGSASTDTQYF
TRBJ2-1	TRBV18	few	CASSRTGGTGYNEQFF
TRBJ2-7	TRBV10-2	.	CASSDHRVASSYEQYF
TRBJ2-5	TRBV18	medium-sized	CASSPEGAIETQYF
TRBJ2-2	TRBV12-3/TRBV12-4	few	CASSVGLVFDTGELFF
TRBJ2-5	TRBV12-3/TRBV12-4	.	CASNADRGRQETQYF
TRBJ2-7	TRBV20-1	.	CSAKDREPYEQYF
TRBJ2-2	TRBV4-3	few	CASSQAGGSNTGELFF
TRBJ2-1	TRBV11-2	many	CASSRRGLYNEQFF
TRBJ2-5	TRBV12-3/TRBV12-4	many	CASSFGTPETQYF
TRBJ1-3	TRBV7-2	.	CASSLVGLGSGNTIYF
TRBJ2-7	TRBV7-2	.	CASSLAPGNTYEQYF
TRBJ1-1	TRBV12-3/TRBV12-4	many	CASSLGQGSRAFF